A selection of T cell receptor beta chains follows, all from one sample in a study of read filtering for tumor transcriptome and immune sequencing. MiXCR was run by TCRdb on the reads, yielding one entry per CDR3 protein. The table lists under 7,000 distinct CDR3 sequences, over 20% of them singletons. Sequenced input: a population of CD138-negative cells sorted from bone marrow. The receptors stem from a donor at least 40 years old with multiple myeloma. CDR3s include the opening cysteine and the closing phenylalanine or tryptophan. A D gene is named only where the DNA matches it firmly. A clone size is listed for some rows: how often the clone was seen (once, few, many), or a class if it is expanded.

d_gene	v_gene	abundance	j_gene	CDR3aa	CDR3nt
.	TRBV3-1	many	TRBJ1-3	CASSQRSMRGNTIYF	TGTGCCAGCAGCCAGCGGAGTATGCGGGGAAACACCATATATTTT
TRBD2	TRBV7-3	many	TRBJ2-2	CASGRLAGTGELFF	TGTGCCAGCGGTAGACTAGCGGGAACCGGGGAGCTGTTTTTT
.	TRBV20-1	.	TRBJ1-1	CSAKDSKPLRLSEAFF	TGCAGTGCTAAAGATTCCAAGCCACTCAGGTTATCTGAAGCTTTCTTC
TRBD2	TRBV11-2	large	TRBJ2-1	CASSLSRAGAYNEQFF	TGTGCCAGCAGCTTATCGAGAGCGGGGGCGTACAATGAGCAGTTCTTC
TRBD2	TRBV7-2	many	TRBJ2-3	CASSLAGGVDTQYF	TGTGCCAGCAGCTTAGCGGGAGGGGTAGATACGCAGTATTTT
.	TRBV3-1	.	TRBJ2-7	CASSQDRAYEQCF	TGTGCCAGCAGCCAAGATCGGGCGTACGAGCAGTGCTTC
.	TRBV10-3	.	TRBJ1-1	CAIPQTGGLSEAFF	TGTGCCATCCCCCAGACGGGGGGCTTGTCTGAAGCTTTCTTT
.	TRBV9	medium-sized	TRBJ2-1	CASSVEGGLYYNEQFF	TGTGCCAGCAGCGTAGAAGGGGGATTATACTACAATGAGCAGTTCTTC
.	TRBV12-3/TRBV12-4	.	TRBJ2-5	CASSLRSDQETQHF	TGTGCCAGCAGTTTAAGGTCCGATCAAGAGACCCAGCACTTC
.	TRBV5-6	medium-sized	TRBJ2-1	CASSLGHEQFF	TGTGCCAGCAGCTTGGGACATGAGCAGTTCTTC
TRBD1	TRBV30	many	TRBJ1-2	CAWSRWTGDDYGYTF	TGTGCCTGGAGTCGGTGGACAGGGGATGACTATGGCTACACCTTC
TRBD2	TRBV3-1	.	TRBJ2-3	CASSQVIGTSGTVTQYF	TGTGCCAGCAGCCAGGTAATCGGGACTAGCGGCACAGTCACGCAGTATTTT
TRBD1	TRBV4-1	many	TRBJ2-7	CASSRLGTGIWYEQYF	TGCGCCAGCAGCCGCCTTGGGACAGGGATTTGGTACGAGCAGTACTTC
.	TRBV5-4	few	TRBJ2-1	CASSLMGERYNEQFF	TGTGCCAGCAGCTTGATGGGAGAGAGGTACAATGAGCAGTTCTTC
TRBD2	TRBV19	many	TRBJ2-7	CASSFKRDSVSYEQYF	TGTGCCAGTAGTTTCAAGCGGGATAGTGTCTCCTACGAGCAGTACTTC
.	TRBV9	many	TRBJ2-1	CASSVEGYNEQFF	TGTGCCAGCAGCGTAGAAGGCTACAATGAGCAGTTCTTC
.	TRBV15	.	TRBJ2-5	CATSQRVAAETQYF	TGTGCCACCAGTCAGAGGGTGGCGGCGGAGACCCAGTACTTC
.	TRBV11-1	many	TRBJ2-1	CASSRKRFGNEQFF	TGTGCCAGCAGCCGAAAAAGGTTTGGGAATGAGCAGTTCTTC
.	TRBV20-1	.	TRBJ2-7	CSARKEVTSHERYF	TGCAGTGCTAGGAAAGAAGTAACCTCCCACGAGCGGTACTTC
.	TRBV29-1	many	TRBJ2-4	CSVGLGDGGNIQYF	TGCAGCGTTGGGTTGGGGGACGGGGGTAACATTCAGTACTTC
.	TRBV2	few	TRBJ1-6	CASGTGRAPLHF	TGTGCCAGCGGAACAGGAAGGGCACCCCTCCACTTT
TRBD1	TRBV28	medium-sized	TRBJ1-6	CASSFGTALYNSPLHF	TGTGCCAGCAGTTTCGGGACAGCGCTCTATAATTCACCCCTCCACTTT
.	TRBV30	many	TRBJ2-4	CAWSEGIAKNIQYF	TGTGCCTGGAGCGAGGGTATAGCCAAAAACATTCAGTACTTC
TRBD1	TRBV6-6	many	TRBJ2-3	CASSATRTGVGTDTQYF	TGTGCCAGCAGTGCCACGAGGACAGGGGTAGGCACAGATACGCAGTATTTT
.	TRBV6-5	few	TRBJ2-5	CASSGDIPETQYF	TGTGCCAGCAGTGGGGACATCCCGGAGACCCAGTACTTC
TRBD1	TRBV5-1	medium-sized	TRBJ1-1	CASSTRQGENTEAFF	TGCGCCAGCAGCACCCGACAGGGAGAGAACACTGAAGCTTTCTTT
.	TRBV29-1	many	TRBJ2-5	CSVAWPAVEETQYF	TGCAGCGTTGCCTGGCCAGCGGTAGAAGAGACCCAGTACTTC
.	TRBV12-3/TRBV12-4	medium-sized	TRBJ2-3	CASSSVEQGGHTQYF	TGTGCCAGCAGTTCAGTTGAGCAGGGGGGACATACGCAGTATTTT
.	TRBV20-1	many	TRBJ1-1	CSARGGGYTEAFF	TGCAGTGCTAGAGGGGGGGGGTACACTGAAGCTTTCTTT
TRBD1	TRBV27	few	TRBJ2-7	CASSRTPRLGQGAGEQYF	TGTGCCAGCAGTCGAACCCCCCGCCTTGGACAGGGGGCAGGAGAGCAGTACTTC
.	TRBV3-1	.	TRBJ2-2	CVSKRKEDTGELFF	TGTGTCAGCAAGCGGAAGGAAGACACCGGGGAGCTGTTTTTT
TRBD1	TRBV4-2	medium-sized	TRBJ2-2	CASSQPRDSVGELFF	TGTGCCAGCAGCCAACCCCGGGACAGCGTCGGGGAGCTGTTTTTT
.	TRBV9	many	TRBJ2-3	CASSPGRQLDTQYF	TGTGCCAGCAGCCCGGGACGGCAGCTGGATACGCAGTATTTT
.	TRBV20-1	.	TRBJ2-7	CSARSQRAGDEQYF	TGCAGTGCTAGGAGTCAGCGGGCTGGGGACGAGCAGTACTTC
TRBD1	TRBV3-1	many	TRBJ2-7	CASSPPDRGPSEQYF	TGTGCCAGCAGCCCCCCCGACAGGGGGCCATCCGAGCAGTACTTC
TRBD2	TRBV24-1	medium-sized	TRBJ2-5	CATSDETSIQETQYF	TGTGCCACCAGTGATGAGACTAGCATTCAAGAGACCCAGTACTTC
.	TRBV7-9	many	TRBJ2-3	CASSLGSGQGTDTQYF	TGTGCCAGCAGCTTAGGAAGTGGGCAGGGGACAGATACGCAGTATTTT
.	TRBV7-9	many	TRBJ1-2	CASSLGQGQHGYTF	TGTGCCAGCAGCTTGGGGCAGGGGCAACATGGCTACACCTTC
TRBD1	TRBV13	medium-sized	TRBJ1-1	CASRTDRERANTEAFF	TGTGCCAGCAGAACTGACAGGGAGAGGGCGAACACTGAAGCTTTCTTT
.	TRBV28	medium-sized	TRBJ2-2	CASSASLGELFF	TGTGCCAGCAGTGCCTCCCTCGGGGAGCTGTTTTTT
.	TRBV7-6	many	TRBJ2-3	CASSLARRGTSTDTQYF	TGTGCCAGCAGCTTAGCCCGCAGGGGGACTAGCACAGATACGCAGTATTTT
.	TRBV30	medium-sized	TRBJ2-7	CAWTPGGPYEQYF	TGTGCCTGGACTCCAGGGGGGCCCTACGAGCAGTACTTC
.	TRBV29-1	medium-sized	TRBJ1-1	CSARTNRDTEAFF	TGCAGCGCGAGGACGAACAGGGACACTGAAGCTTTCTTT
TRBD2	TRBV5-4	many	TRBJ2-7	CASSSGTSRYEQYF	TGTGCCAGCAGCTCCGGGACTAGTCGGTACGAGCAGTACTTC
TRBD2	TRBV3-1	many	TRBJ2-7	CASSPWLREERYEQYF	TGTGCCAGCAGCCCCTGGTTGCGGGAGGAGAGGTACGAGCAGTACTTC
.	TRBV10-3	.	TRBJ2-6	CAIRPSQTGSGANVLTF	TGTGCCATCAGGCCGTCCCAGACGGGTTCCGGGGCCAACGTCCTGACTTTC
TRBD1	TRBV10-3	medium-sized	TRBJ2-1	CAISEAMDRSYNEQFF	TGTGCCATCAGTGAGGCGATGGACAGGAGTTACAATGAGCAGTTCTTC
TRBD1	TRBV20-1	many	TRBJ1-5	CSALGQATSNQPQHF	TGCAGTGCCCTGGGACAGGCAACCAGCAATCAGCCCCAGCATTTT
.	TRBV5-6	many	TRBJ2-5	CASSLTVSQETQYF	TGTGCCAGCAGCTTGACAGTCAGCCAAGAGACCCAGTACTTC
.	TRBV13	medium-sized	TRBJ2-1	CASSFRESSNEQFF	TGTGCCAGCAGCTTCCGGGAGTCAAGCAATGAGCAGTTCTTC
.	TRBV6-6	medium-sized	TRBJ2-7	CASLPRAGSYEQYF	TGTGCCAGCCTACCTCGCGCGGGCTCCTACGAGCAGTACTTC
.	TRBV29-1	many	TRBJ2-2	CSRPLVAEARELFF	TGCAGCCGCCCCCTAGTAGCGGAGGCCCGGGAGCTGTTTTTT
.	TRBV5-1	many	TRBJ2-1	CASKPLGSSYNEQFF	TGCGCCAGCAAGCCCCTGGGAAGCTCCTACAATGAGCAGTTCTTC
TRBD1	TRBV20-1	medium-sized	TRBJ2-1	CSAAPGGRTYNEQFF	TGCAGTGCCGCCCCAGGGGGCCGGACCTACAATGAGCAGTTCTTC
.	TRBV24-1	medium-sized	TRBJ2-2	CATSDFPTANTGELFF	TGTGCCACCAGTGATTTCCCCACAGCGAACACCGGGGAGCTGTTTTTT
.	TRBV29-1	many	TRBJ1-4	CSVEDRRTRGEKLFF	TGCAGCGTTGAAGATCGCCGGACGAGGGGGGAAAAACTGTTTTTT